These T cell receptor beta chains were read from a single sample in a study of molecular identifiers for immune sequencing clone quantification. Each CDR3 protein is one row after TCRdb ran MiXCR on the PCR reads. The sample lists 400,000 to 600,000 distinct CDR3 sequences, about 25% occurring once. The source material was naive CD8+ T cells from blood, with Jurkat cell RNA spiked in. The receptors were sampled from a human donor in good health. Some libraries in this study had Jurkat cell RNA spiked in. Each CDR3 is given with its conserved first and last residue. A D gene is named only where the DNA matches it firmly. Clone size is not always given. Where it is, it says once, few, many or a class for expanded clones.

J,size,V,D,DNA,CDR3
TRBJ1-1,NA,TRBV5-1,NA,TGCGCCAGCAGCTACCTGACAGCAAAGAACACTGAAGCTCTCTTT,CASSYLTAKNTEALF
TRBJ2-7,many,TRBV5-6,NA,TGTGCCAGCAGCTTGGGCCGGTCTAAATCCTACGAGCAGTACTTC,CASSLGRSKSYEQYF
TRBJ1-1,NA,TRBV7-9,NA,TGTGCCAGCAGCCACGCTATCGCCCTCGCTGAAGCTTTCTTT,CASSHAIALAEAFF
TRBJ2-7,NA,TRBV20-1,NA,TGCAGTGCCCCGAAGTATGAGGGTTGGGTCCTCGAGCAGTACTTC,CSAPKYEGWVLEQYF
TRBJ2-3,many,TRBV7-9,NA,TGTGCCAGCAGCTTAGGTGGGGAGGCCTGGACAGATACGCAGTATTTT,CASSLGGEAWTDTQYF
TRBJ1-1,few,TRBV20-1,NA,TGCAGTGCCCTTAGGAGGGGCGGAGGGGACACTGAAGCTTTCTTT,CSALRRGGGDTEAFF
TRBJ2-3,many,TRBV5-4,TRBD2,TGTGCCAGCATTTCTAGCGGGGGGGCGATAGATACGCAGTATTTT,CASISSGGAIDTQYF
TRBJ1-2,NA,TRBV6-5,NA,TGTACCAGCAGTACGACAGCTAGCTATGGCTACACCTTC,CTSSTTASYGYTF
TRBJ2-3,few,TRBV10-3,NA,TGTGCCATCAGTGGGGATGGCGGATTCACAGATACGCAGTATTTT,CAISGDGGFTDTQYF
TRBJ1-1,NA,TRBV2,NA,TGTGCCAGCAGTGACGAGCAGAGCACTGAAGCTTTCTTT,CASSDEQSTEAFF
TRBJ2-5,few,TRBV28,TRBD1,TGTGCCAGCAACCTCCAGGGGGCTCCTCAGACCCAGTACTTC,CASNLQGAPQTQYF
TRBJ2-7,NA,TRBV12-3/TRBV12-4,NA,TGTGCCAGCAGTTTCTTGGGTGCTGGCTCCGAGCAGTACTTC,CASSFLGAGSEQYF
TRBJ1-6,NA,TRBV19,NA,TGTGCCAGTAGTATCAGTCGGGGGTCACCCCTCCACTTT,CASSISRGSPLHF
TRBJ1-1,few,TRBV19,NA,TGTGCCAGTAGTATCGATACTTTTGGAGGAGGGAGTAACACTGAAGCTTTCTTT,CASSIDTFGGGSNTEAFF
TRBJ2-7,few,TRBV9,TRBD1,TGTGCCAGCAGCGTTACGTCCGGGACAGGGTACGAGCAGTACTTC,CASSVTSGTGYEQYF
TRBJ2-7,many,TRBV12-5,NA,TGTGCTAGTGGCCCGGAGGGGGGAGGATCCTACGAGCAGTACTTC,CASGPEGGGSYEQYF
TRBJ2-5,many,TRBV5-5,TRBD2,TGTGCCAGCAGTTCCCCCGGGACTAGTCAAGAGACCCAGTACTTC,CASSSPGTSQETQYF
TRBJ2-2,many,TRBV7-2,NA,TGTGCCAGCAGGGCGACTATCGCGGGCTGGACCGGGGAGCTGTTTTTT,CASRATIAGWTGELFF
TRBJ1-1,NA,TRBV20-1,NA,TGCAGTGCTAGAGATAGAATGGATCAGGGGTTGAACACTGAAGCTTTCTTT,CSARDRMDQGLNTEAFF
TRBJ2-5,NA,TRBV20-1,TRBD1,TGCAGTGCTAGTCCAATGGGACAGGGGAAAGAGACCCAGTACTTC,CSASPMGQGKETQYF
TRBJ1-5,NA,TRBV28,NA,TGTGCCAACAGTTCCTTGGGCCCCCGCGGACCGGAAGCGAACAATCAGCCCCAGCATTTT,CANSSLGPRGPEANNQPQHF
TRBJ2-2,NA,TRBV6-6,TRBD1,TGTGCCAACAGTTGGACAGGGGACACCGGGGAGCTGTTTTTT,CANSWTGDTGELFF
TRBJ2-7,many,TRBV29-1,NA,TGCAGCGTTGAAGCCCCCGGGACGTCTACCTACGAGCAGTACTTC,CSVEAPGTSTYEQYF
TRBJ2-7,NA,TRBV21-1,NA,TGTGCCAGCAGCATAGTCGGAGACTACGAGCAGTACTTC,CASSIVGDYEQYF
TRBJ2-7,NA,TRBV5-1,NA,TGCGCCAGCAGCTTGGCCGTATTCGGTTTCTACGAGCAGTACTTC,CASSLAVFGFYEQYF
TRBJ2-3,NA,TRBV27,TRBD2,TGTGCCAGCAGTTCATACCCTAGCGGGGGGTACAGCACAGATACGCAGTATTTT,CASSSYPSGGYSTDTQYF
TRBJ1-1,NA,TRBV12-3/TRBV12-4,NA,TGTGCCAGCAGTTTGAGCACTACAGAAGCTTTCTTT,CASSLSTTEAFF
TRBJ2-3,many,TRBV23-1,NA,TGCGCCAGCAGTCAACGCCCAAGCACAGATACGCAGTATTTT,CASSQRPSTDTQYF
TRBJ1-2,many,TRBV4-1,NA,TGCGCCAGCAGCCCACGAACCTTCGAGACGGAGAGCTATGGCTACACCTTC,CASSPRTFETESYGYTF
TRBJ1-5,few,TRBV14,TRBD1,TGTGCCAGCAGCGGACAGGTTACCTTGTATCAGCCCCAGCATTTT,CASSGQVTLYQPQHF
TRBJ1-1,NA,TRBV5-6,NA,TGTGCCAGCAGCTTGGCAGGCCACCTGGGGCAGGGGTTTGAAGCTTTCTTT,CASSLAGHLGQGFEAFF
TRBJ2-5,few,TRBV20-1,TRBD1,TGCAGTGCTAGGCACCCGGGACAGGGGGGAGAGACCCAGTACTTC,CSARHPGQGGETQYF
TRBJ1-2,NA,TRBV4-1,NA,TGCGCCAGCAGTCAAGATCAGGGGAGCTACGCCTTC,CASSQDQGSYAF
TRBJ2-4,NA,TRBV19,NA,TGTGCCAGTAAAGACGAGCTTCAAAACATTCAGTACTTC,CASKDELQNIQYF
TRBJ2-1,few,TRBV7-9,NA,TGTGCCAGCAGCTTGGCGGGGACCTACAATGAGCAGTTCTTC,CASSLAGTYNEQFF
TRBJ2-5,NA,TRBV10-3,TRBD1,TGTGCCATCAGTGAGCGACAGGGTGTCCAAGAGACCCAGTACTTC,CAISERQGVQETQYF
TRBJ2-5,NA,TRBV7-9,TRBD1,TGTGCCAGCAGAGGGACAGAGACGGGAGAGACCCAGTACTTC,CASRGTETGETQYF
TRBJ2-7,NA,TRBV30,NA,TGTGCCTGGAGCTCCGGGGCTGGAGGAGAGCAGTACTTC,CAWSSGAGGEQYF
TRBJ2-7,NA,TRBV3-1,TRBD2,TGTGCCAGCAGCCAAGATCTCACGGGAGGCTGGGAGCAGTGCTTC,CASSQDLTGGWEQCF
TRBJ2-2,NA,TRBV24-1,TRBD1,TGTGCCACCAGTGACCATGACAGGGGAAGGACCGGGGAGCTGTTTTTT,CATSDHDRGRTGELFF
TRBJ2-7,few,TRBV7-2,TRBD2,TGTGCCAGCAGCTACACTAGCGGGGGGGAGTACGAGCAGTACTTC,CASSYTSGGEYEQYF
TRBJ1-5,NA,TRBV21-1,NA,TGTGCCAGCAGCAAAGAGGACGGTAGCAATCAGCCCCAGCATTTT,CASSKEDGSNQPQHF
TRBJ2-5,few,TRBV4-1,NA,TGCGCCAGCAGCCAAGATGGCTCTGTTCAAGAGACCCAGTACTTC,CASSQDGSVQETQYF
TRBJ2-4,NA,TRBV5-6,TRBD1,TGTGCCAGCAGCAAAAGACAGGGTGCCAAAAACATTCAGTACTTC,CASSKRQGAKNIQYF